Listed here is a single TCR beta chain. Its antigen is still unknown. The V gene end was trimmed by 3 bases and the J gene end by 3 bases; junction bases not matched to a gene: 7. This CDR3 is built from 17 residues. Germline V gives CDR1 ENHRY, CDR2 SYGVKD. These data belong to a study of cytomegalovirus exposure and HLA in healthy donors. Study results and caveats: According to a later analysis, TCR clusters from the first cohort tended to co-occur in the roughly 110 validation repertoires.

Libraries were prepared by immunoSEQ multiplex PCR; TCRdb keeps only in-frame clonotypes and omits some of them. In the table there are 70,000 or so clones, about 93% of which are singletons. What was sequenced was PBMCs. The V gene is TRBV10-3, the J gene TRBJ2-1, with 11 bases aligning to TRBD2. This receptor was obtained from a woman aged 18-29 years in good health and CMV-seropositive. The CDR3 spells CAISDPKGLADYNEQFF. CDR3 sequence (DNA): TGTGCCATCAGTGACCCTAAGGGACTAGCGGACTACAATGAGCAGTTCTTC.